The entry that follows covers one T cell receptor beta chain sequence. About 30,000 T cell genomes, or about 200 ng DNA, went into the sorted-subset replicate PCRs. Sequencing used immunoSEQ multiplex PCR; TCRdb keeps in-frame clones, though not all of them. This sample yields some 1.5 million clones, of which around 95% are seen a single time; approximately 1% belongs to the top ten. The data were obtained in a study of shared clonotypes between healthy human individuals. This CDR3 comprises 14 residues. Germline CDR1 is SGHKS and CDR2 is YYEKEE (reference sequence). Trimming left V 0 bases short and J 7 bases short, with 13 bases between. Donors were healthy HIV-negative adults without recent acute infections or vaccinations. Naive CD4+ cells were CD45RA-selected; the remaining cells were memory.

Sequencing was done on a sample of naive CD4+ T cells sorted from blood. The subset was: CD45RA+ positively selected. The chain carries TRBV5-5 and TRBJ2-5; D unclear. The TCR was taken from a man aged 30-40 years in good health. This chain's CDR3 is CASSLGWDSGTQYF. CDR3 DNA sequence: TGTGCCAGCAGCTTGGGATGGGATTCCGGGACCCAGTACTTC.